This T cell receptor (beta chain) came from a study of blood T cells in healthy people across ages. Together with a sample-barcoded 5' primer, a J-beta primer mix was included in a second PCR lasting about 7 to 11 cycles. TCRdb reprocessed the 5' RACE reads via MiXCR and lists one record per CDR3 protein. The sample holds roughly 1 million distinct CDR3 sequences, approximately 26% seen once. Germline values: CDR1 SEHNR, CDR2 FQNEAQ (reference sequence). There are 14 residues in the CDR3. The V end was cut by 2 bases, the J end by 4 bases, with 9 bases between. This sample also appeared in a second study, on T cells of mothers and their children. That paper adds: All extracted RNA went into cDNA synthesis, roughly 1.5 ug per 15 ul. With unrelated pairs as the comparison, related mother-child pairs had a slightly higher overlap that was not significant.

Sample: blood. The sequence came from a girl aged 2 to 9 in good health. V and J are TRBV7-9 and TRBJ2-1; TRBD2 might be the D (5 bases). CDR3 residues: CASSLSGFYNEQFF. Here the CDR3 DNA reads TGTGCCAGCAGCTTATCGGGGTTTTACAATGAGCAGTTCTTC.